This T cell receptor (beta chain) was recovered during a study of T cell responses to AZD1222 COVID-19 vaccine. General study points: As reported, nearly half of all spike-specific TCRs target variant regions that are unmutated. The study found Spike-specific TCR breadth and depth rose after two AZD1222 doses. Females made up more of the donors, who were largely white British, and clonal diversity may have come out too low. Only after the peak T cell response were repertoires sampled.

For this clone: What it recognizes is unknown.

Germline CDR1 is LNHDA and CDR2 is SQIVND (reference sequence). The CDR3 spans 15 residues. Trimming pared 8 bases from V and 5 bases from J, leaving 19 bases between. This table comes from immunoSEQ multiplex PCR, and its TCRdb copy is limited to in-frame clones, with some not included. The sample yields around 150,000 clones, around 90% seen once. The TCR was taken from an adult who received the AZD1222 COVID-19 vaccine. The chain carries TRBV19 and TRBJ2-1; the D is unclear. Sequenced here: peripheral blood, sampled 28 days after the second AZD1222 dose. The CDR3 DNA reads TGTGCCAGTCAGTCCTTCCTAGTCGGTGACAATGAGCAGTTCTTC. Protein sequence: CASQSFLVGDNEQFF.